The rows below give T cell receptor beta chains drawn from one sample of a study of T cells in Graves' hyperthyroidism and ophthalmopathy. TCRdb ran MiXCR on the multiplex PCR reads and lists one entry per CDR3 protein. The profile shows around 240,000 distinct CDR3 sequences, roughly 15% of them singletons. Specimen: blood. The receptors shown here come from a woman aged 40-49 years with Graves' hyperthyroidism that later progressed to Graves' ophthalmopathy. The CDR3 runs from the conserved cysteine through the conserved F or W. D genes are given only for firm matches. Size values are once, few and many counts, or a class for expanded clones, and some rows have none.

d_call	v_call	clone_size	j_call	cdr3_nt	cdr3_aa
NA	TRBV13	many	TRBJ1-1	TGTGCCAGCAGCTTAAAGCAGGCAGGGAGCCCTGAAGCTTTCTTT	CASSLKQAGSPEAFF
TRBD1	TRBV27	many	TRBJ2-2	TGTGCCAGCAGTAATGGACAGGGGAACACCGGGGAGCTGTTTTTT	CASSNGQGNTGELFF
TRBD2	TRBV7-2	many	TRBJ2-2	TGTGCCAGCAGCTTAGGGCCGGGAGGGGATACCGGGGAGCTGTTTTTT	CASSLGPGGDTGELFF
TRBD2	TRBV11-2	NA	TRBJ2-7	TGTGCCAGCAGCATTACTAGCGGGAGATCTGTGTGGTACGAGCAGTACTTC	CASSITSGRSVWYEQYF
NA	TRBV4-1	many	TRBJ1-1	TGCGCCAGCAGCCAGGGGTCGAACAGGCCGAACACTGAAGCTTTCTTT	CASSQGSNRPNTEAFF
NA	TRBV18	few	TRBJ2-7	TGTGCCAGCTCACCAGGTGTTGTGTACGAGCAGTACTTC	CASSPGVVYEQYF
NA	TRBV29-1	many	TRBJ2-5	TGCAGCGTTGGCCGGGCAGGGCCAGGAGAGACCCAGTACTTC	CSVGRAGPGETQYF
NA	TRBV20-1	many	TRBJ2-5	TGCAGTGCCGACACTAGGAGGGAGACCCAGTACTTC	CSADTRRETQYF
NA	TRBV6-1	many	TRBJ1-1	TGTGCCAGCAGTGAAACCCACCGGGGCTGGAACACTGAAGCTTTCTTT	CASSETHRGWNTEAFF
TRBD1	TRBV7-8	many	TRBJ2-7	TGTGCCAGCAGTTTGGGGACAGGGAGGTACGAGCAGTACTTC	CASSLGTGRYEQYF
TRBD1	TRBV9	NA	TRBJ1-2	TGTGCCAGCAGCGTAGTGGAGAGGGGGCTCTATGGCTACACCTTC	CASSVVERGLYGYTF
NA	TRBV7-3	many	TRBJ1-1	TGTGCCAGCAGCTTAGGTCGACACACTGAAGCTTTCTTT	CASSLGRHTEAFF
TRBD2	TRBV18	NA	TRBJ2-7	TGTGCCAGCTCACCATTCCGGACTAGCGGGAGCGACTTCTACGAGCAGTACTTC	CASSPFRTSGSDFYEQYF
NA	TRBV29-1	many	TRBJ2-5	TGCAGCGTACCCCAGGGCGGCGAGACCCAGTACTTC	CSVPQGGETQYF
NA	TRBV20-1	many	TRBJ1-5	TGCAGTGCTAGAGATAGCAGAGGGGGCAATCAGCCCCAGCATTTT	CSARDSRGGNQPQHF
NA	TRBV28	NA	TRBJ2-1	TGTGCCAGCAGTTTACGCGGTTGGCGCCCGGGGGACAATGAGCAGTTCTTC	CASSLRGWRPGDNEQFF
NA	TRBV6-1	many	TRBJ1-6	TGTGCCAGCAGTTCCACCGGCAGCTCCTATAATTCACCCCTCCACTTT	CASSSTGSSYNSPLHF
TRBD1	TRBV3-1	many	TRBJ2-7	TGTGCCAGCAGCCTGACGAACAGGGGGCAGAGACAGCACGAGCAGTACTTC	CASSLTNRGQRQHEQYF
NA	TRBV2	many	TRBJ1-6	TGTGCCGGCCAGAGGGGCTATAATTCACCCCTCCACTTT	CAGQRGYNSPLHF
NA	TRBV5-1	few	TRBJ1-4	TGCGCCAGCAGGCGGGGCGCAACTAATGAAAAACTGTTTTTT	CASRRGATNEKLFF
TRBD1	TRBV20-1	many	TRBJ2-2	TGCAGTGCAACGGGACAGAACGCGAACACCGGGGAGCTGTTTTTT	CSATGQNANTGELFF
NA	TRBV9	many	TRBJ2-7	TGTGCCAGCAGCGGGACAGATTCCTCCTACGAGCAGTACTTC	CASSGTDSSYEQYF
NA	TRBV20-1	many	TRBJ2-1	TGCAGTGCTAGATGGGGGCGCAGGGACTACAATGAGCAGTTCTTC	CSARWGRRDYNEQFF
NA	TRBV5-4	NA	TRBJ1-3	TGTGCCAGCAGCTTAAATTGGGGAGGAGGTGGAAACACCATATATTTT	CASSLNWGGGGNTIYF
NA	TRBV14	NA	TRBJ2-2	TGTGCCAGCAGCCAAGATACCGCGACAGATAACACCGGGGAGCTGTTTTTT	CASSQDTATDNTGELFF
TRBD2	TRBV9	NA	TRBJ2-2	TGTGCCAGCAGCGGGTCGGGAGGGCTGACCGGGGAGCTGTTTTTT	CASSGSGGLTGELFF
NA	TRBV4-1	many	TRBJ2-3	TGCGCCAGCAGCGACTTCCCCGGGACCACAGATACGCAGTATTTT	CASSDFPGTTDTQYF
TRBD2	TRBV6-1	NA	TRBJ2-7	TGTGCCAGCAGTGAAGCGCTGACTAGCGGGACCTACGAGCAGTACTTC	CASSEALTSGTYEQYF
TRBD1	TRBV3-1	NA	TRBJ2-5	TGTGCCAGCAGCCAAGGCGGACAGGGGGCAGAGACCCAGTACTTC	CASSQGGQGAETQYF
NA	TRBV2	many	TRBJ1-5	TGTGCCAGCAGTCCCCGTCCCTGGGGCAATCAGCCCCAGCATTTT	CASSPRPWGNQPQHF
NA	TRBV28	many	TRBJ1-2	TGTGCCAGCAGTCCCACAGGGATGAGAAGCTATGGCTACACCTTC	CASSPTGMRSYGYTF
NA	TRBV11-2	many	TRBJ2-5	TGTGCCAGCAGCTTAACCGGGACATATCAAGAGACCCAGTACTTC	CASSLTGTYQETQYF
TRBD2	TRBV11-1	many	TRBJ2-3	TGTGCCAGCAGCCTATCGGCCGGGACTACCGGTGATACGCAGTATTTT	CASSLSAGTTGDTQYF
NA	TRBV12-3/TRBV12-4	many	TRBJ1-1	TGTGCCAGCAGTTTGGAGGAGAACACTGAAGCTTTCTTT	CASSLEENTEAFF
TRBD2	TRBV5-4	NA	TRBJ2-1	TGTGCCAGCAGCGTCGGCACTAGCGCTAGCTCCTACAATGAGCAGTTCTTC	CASSVGTSASSYNEQFF
NA	TRBV5-1	many	TRBJ1-5	TGCGCCAGCAGCACAACACCGGGCAGCAATCAGCCCCAGCATTTT	CASSTTPGSNQPQHF
TRBD1	TRBV19	few	TRBJ2-6	TGTGCCAGTACAATCTACAGGGGGTCTTCCTCTGGGGCCAACGTCCTGACTTTC	CASTIYRGSSSGANVLTF
TRBD1	TRBV28	NA	TRBJ1-1	TGTGCCAGCAGTTTCGGGACAGGGCTGGAAGCTTTCTTT	CASSFGTGLEAFF
NA	TRBV11-2	NA	TRBJ1-5	TGTGCCAGCAGCGAGGGGGATAGCAATCAGCCCCAGCATTTT	CASSEGDSNQPQHF
NA	TRBV27	many	TRBJ1-1	TGTGCCAGCAGTGGCATCGGCATGAACACTGAAGCTTTCTTT	CASSGIGMNTEAFF